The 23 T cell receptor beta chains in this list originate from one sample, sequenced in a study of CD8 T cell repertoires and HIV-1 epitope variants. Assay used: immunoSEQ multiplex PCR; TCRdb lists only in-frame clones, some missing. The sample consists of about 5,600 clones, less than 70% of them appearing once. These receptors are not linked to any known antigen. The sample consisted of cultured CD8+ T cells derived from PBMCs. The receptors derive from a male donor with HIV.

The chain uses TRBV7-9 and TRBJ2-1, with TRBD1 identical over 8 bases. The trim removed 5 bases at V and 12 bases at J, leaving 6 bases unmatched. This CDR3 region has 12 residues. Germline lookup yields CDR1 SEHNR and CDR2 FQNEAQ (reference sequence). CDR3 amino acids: CASSTTGGWQFF. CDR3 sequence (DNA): TGTGCCAGCAGCACCACAGGGGGTTGGCAGTTCTTC.

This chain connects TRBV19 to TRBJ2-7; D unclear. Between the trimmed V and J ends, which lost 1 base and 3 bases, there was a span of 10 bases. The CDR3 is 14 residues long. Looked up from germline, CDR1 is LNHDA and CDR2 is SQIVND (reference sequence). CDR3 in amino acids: CASSIGAEFYEQYF. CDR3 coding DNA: TGTGCCAGTAGTATAGGTGCGGAGTTCTACGAGCAGTACTTC.

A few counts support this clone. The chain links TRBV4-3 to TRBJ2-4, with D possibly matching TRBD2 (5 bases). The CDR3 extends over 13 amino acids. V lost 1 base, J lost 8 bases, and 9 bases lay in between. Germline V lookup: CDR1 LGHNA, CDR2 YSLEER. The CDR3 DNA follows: TGCGCCAGCAGCCAAGGGGTGAGGGACATTCAGTACTTC. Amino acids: CASSQGVRDIQYF.

CDR3 coding DNA: TGTGCCAGCAGCCCCGTGAACACTGAAGCTTTCTTT. Protein: CASSPVNTEAFF. The rearrangement uses TRBV11-1 and TRBJ1-1, with unresolved D. The CDR3 runs 12 residues. From germline, CDR1 is SGHAT and CDR2 FQDESV (reference sequence). Trimming took off 5 bases at V and 0 bases at J, with 4 bases between the two ends.

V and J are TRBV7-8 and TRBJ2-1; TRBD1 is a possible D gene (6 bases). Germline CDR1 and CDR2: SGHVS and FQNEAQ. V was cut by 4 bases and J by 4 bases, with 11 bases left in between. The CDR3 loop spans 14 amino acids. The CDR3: CASSSGTSYNEQFF. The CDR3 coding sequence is TGTGCCAGCAGCTCCGGGACAAGTTACAATGAGCAGTTCTTC.

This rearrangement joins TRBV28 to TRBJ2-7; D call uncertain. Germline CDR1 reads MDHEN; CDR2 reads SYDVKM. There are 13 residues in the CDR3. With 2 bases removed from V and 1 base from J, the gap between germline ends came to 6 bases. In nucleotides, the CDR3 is TGTGCCAGCAGTTTAGTGGCTTCCTACGAGCAGTACTTC. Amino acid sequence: CASSLVASYEQYF.

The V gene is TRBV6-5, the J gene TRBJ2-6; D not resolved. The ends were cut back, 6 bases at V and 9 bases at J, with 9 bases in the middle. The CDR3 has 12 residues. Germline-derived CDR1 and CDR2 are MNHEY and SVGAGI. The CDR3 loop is CASSPSGNVLTF. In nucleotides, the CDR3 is TGTGCCAGCAGCCCCTCGGGCAACGTCCTGACTTTC.

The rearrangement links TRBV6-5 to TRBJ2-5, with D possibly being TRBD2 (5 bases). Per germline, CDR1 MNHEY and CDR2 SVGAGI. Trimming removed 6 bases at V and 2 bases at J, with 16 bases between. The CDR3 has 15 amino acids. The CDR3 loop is CASSSAGIDQETQYF. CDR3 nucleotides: TGTGCCAGCAGCTCCGCCGGGATAGATCAAGAGACCCAGTACTTC.

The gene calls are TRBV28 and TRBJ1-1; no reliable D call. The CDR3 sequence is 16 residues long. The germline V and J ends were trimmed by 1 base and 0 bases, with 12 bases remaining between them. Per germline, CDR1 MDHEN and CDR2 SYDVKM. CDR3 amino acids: CASSLYSLALNTEAFF. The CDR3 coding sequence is TGTGCCAGCAGTTTATATAGCCTCGCTCTGAACACTGAAGCTTTCTTT. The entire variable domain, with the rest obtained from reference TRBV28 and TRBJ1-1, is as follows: DVKVTQSSRYLVKRTGEKVFLECVQDMDHENMFWYRQDPGLGLRLIYFSYDVKMKEKGDIPEGYSVSREKKERFSLILESASTNQTSMYLCASSLYSLALNTEAFFGQGTRLTVV.

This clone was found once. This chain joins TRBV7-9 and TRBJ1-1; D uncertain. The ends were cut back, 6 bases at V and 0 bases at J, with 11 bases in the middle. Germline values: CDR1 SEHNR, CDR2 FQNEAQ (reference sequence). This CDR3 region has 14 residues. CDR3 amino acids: CASSSQTLNTEAFF. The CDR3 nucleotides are TGTGCCAGCAGTTCACAGACCTTGAACACTGAAGCTTTCTTT.

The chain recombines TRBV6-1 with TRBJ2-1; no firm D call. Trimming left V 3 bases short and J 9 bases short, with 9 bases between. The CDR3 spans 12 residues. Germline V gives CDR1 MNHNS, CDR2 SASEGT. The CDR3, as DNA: TGTGCCAGCAGTGACTTCCCCGCTGAGCAGTTCTTC. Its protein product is CASSDFPAEQFF.

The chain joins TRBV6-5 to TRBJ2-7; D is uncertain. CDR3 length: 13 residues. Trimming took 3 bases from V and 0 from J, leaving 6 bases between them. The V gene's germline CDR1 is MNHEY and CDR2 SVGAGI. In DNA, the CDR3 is TGTGCCAGCAGTTATGCAGGCTCCTACGAGCAGTACTTC. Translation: CASSYAGSYEQYF.

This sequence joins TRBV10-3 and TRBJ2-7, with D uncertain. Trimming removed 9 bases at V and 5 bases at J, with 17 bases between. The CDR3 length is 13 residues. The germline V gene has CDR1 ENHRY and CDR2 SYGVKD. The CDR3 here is CAIRSPQSDEQYF. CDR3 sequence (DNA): TGTGCCATTCGGAGCCCCCAAAGTGACGAGCAGTACTTC.

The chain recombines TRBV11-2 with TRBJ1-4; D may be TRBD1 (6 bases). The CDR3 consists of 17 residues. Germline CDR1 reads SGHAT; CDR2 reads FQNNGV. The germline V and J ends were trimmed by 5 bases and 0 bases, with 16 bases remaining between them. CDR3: CASSSNAGGATNEKLFF. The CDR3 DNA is TGTGCCAGCAGCAGCAACGCGGGGGGCGCAACTAATGAAAAACTGTTTTTT.

CDR3 loop: CASRPGLANTGELFF. The CDR3 DNA reads as TGTGCCAGCAGACCGGGACTAGCTAACACCGGGGAGCTGTTTTTT. The chain employs TRBV7-9 and TRBJ2-2, with TRBD2 identical over 9 bases. Germline assignment: CDR1 SEHNR and CDR2 FQNEAQ (reference sequence). The CDR3 extends over 15 amino acids. Trimming took 6 bases from V and 2 from J; bases not matched to a gene: 4.

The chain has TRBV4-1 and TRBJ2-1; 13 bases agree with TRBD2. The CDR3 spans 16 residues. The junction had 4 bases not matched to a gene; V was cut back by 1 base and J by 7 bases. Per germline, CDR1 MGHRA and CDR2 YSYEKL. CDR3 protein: CASSQGGLAGKNEQFF. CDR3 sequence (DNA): TGCGCCAGCAGCCAAGGGGGACTAGCGGGGAAGAATGAGCAGTTCTTC.

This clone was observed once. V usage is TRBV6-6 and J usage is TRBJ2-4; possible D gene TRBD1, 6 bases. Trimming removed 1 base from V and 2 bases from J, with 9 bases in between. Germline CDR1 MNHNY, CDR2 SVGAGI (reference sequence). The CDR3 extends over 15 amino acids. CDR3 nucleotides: TGTGCCAGCAGTTACTTACAGGGTCCCAAAAACATTCAGTACTTC. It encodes CASSYLQGPKNIQYF.

As DNA, the CDR3 is TGTGCCAGCAGTCTACACGTGACTAGCGGAAGCACAGATACGCAGTATTTT. The encoded protein is CASSLHVTSGSTDTQYF. The chain uses TRBV28 and TRBJ2-3; 9 bases match TRBD2. The CDR3 consists of 17 residues. Germline V gene lookup returns CDR1 MDHEN and CDR2 SYDVKM. V lost 5 bases and J lost 0; bases outside the gene matches: 9.

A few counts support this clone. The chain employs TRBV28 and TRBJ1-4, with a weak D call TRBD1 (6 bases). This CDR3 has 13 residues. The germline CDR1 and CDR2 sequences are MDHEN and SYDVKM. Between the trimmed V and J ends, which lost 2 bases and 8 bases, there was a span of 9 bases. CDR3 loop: CASSLPTGEKLFF. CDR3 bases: TGTGCCAGCAGTTTACCCACAGGGGAAAAACTGTTTTTT.

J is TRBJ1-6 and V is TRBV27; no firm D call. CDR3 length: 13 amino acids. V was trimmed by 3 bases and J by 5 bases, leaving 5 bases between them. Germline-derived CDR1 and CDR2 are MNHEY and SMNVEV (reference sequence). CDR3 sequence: CASSLDHNSPLHF. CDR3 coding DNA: TGTGCCAGCAGTTTGGACCATAATTCACCCCTCCACTTT.

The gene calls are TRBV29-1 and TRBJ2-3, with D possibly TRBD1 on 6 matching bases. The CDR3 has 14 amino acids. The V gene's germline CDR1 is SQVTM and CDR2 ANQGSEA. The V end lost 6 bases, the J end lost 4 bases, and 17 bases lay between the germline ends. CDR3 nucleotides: TGCAGCGTGACAGGTGGTATTCGAGCAGATACGCAGTATTTT. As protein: CSVTGGIRADTQYF.

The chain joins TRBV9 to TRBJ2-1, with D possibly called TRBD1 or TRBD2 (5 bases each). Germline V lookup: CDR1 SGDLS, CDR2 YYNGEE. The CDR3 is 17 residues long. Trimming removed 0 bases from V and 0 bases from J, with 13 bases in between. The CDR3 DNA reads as TGTGCCAGCAGCGTAGAACCCACGGGGCTCTCCTACAATGAGCAGTTCTTC. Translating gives CASSVEPTGLSYNEQFF.

DNA of the CDR3: TGCGCCAGCAGCCCGGAGGCTAGCGGGGGATCCTACGAGCAGTACTTC. Amino acids: CASSPEASGGSYEQYF. This chain links TRBV5-1 with TRBJ2-7, with 10 bases aligning to TRBD2. Germline CDR1 reads SGHRS; CDR2 reads YFSETQ. The CDR3 covers 16 residues. The ends lost 4 bases at V and 1 base at J; junction bases unmatched: 8.